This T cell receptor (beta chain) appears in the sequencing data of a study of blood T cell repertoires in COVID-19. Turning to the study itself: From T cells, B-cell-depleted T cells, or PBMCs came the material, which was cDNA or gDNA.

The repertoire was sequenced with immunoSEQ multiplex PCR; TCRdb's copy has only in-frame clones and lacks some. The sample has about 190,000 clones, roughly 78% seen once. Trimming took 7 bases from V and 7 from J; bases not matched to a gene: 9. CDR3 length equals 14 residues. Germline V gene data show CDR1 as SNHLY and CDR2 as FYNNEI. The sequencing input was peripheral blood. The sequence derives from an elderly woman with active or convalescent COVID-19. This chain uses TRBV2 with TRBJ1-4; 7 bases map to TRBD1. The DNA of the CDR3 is TGTGCCAGCAACCGACAGGGAGTGGGTGAAAAACTGTTTTTT. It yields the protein CASNRQGVGEKLFF.